Only a few counts were recorded for the clone carrying this T cell receptor (beta chain). Trimming left V 1 base short and J 8 bases short, with 11 bases between. CDR1 is LGHDT, CDR2 YNNKEL, per germline (reference sequence). The CDR3 consists of 13 residues. Assay: immunoSEQ multiplex PCR; the TCRdb copy retains only in-frame clones and omits some. The sample contains a few hundred thousand clones, roughly nine tenths of which appear only once. This sample was taken from a study of blood T cell repertoires in COVID-19. This clonotype was obtained from a woman aged 25 to 39 with COVID-19, enrolled during active disease. V is TRBV3-1 (or the pseudogene TRBV3-2) and J is TRBJ1-2; D is unresolved. The sample taken for sequencing was peripheral blood. The chain's CDR3 is CASSQVGGWGYTF. As DNA, the CDR3 is TGTGCCAGCAGCCAAGTCGGCGGTTGGGGCTACACCTTC.